The sequence of this TCR beta chain was determined in a study of brain T cells in children with intractable seizures. Study findings and constraints: Only CDR3 sequence similarity suggested viral specificity, without known HCMV serostatus. Pre-surgery blood may have been undersampled, hiding some clones.

Noted time point: blood from clinic visit 5 months post-surgery; TSC patient then seizure free. Sequencing was limited to surgery cases with top T cell transcript signatures in brain tissue. A remark on this clone: As yet, its antigen is unknown.

Data came from immunoSEQ multiplex PCR; TCRdb stores just in-frame clones and leaves some out. The data show about 340,000 clones, more than 85% seen once. This CDR3 has 15 amino acids. Trimming took off 5 bases at V and 1 base at J, with 13 bases between the two ends. The germline V gene has CDR1 SGHTA and CDR2 FQGNSA. The chain combines TRBV7-2 with TRBJ2-3; D is perhaps TRBD2 (5 bases). The specimen comprised peripheral blood, sampled around 5 months after surgery. This sequence was found in a boy less than two years old with tuberous sclerosis and intractable seizures. Here the CDR3 DNA reads TGTGCCAGCAGCCAACTCGGGGTGGGCACAGATACGCAGTATTTT. It yields the protein CASSQLGVGTDTQYF.